Listed below are T cell receptor beta chains from one sample, sequenced in a study of prognosis after radiotherapy for stage I lung cancer. Each CDR3 protein gets one entry after TCRdb re-called the multiplex PCR reads with MiXCR. The sample includes some 35,000 distinct CDR3 sequences, nearly 35% seen only once; the top ten take around a sixth. The starting material was PBMCs, obtained before or after stereotactic body radiation therapy (not recorded which). These receptor sequences come from a donor at least 50 years old with non-small cell lung cancer. Both conserved end residues are part of each CDR3.

v_gene: TRBV20-1; j_gene: TRBJ2-7; len: 14; CDR3aa: CSASWRLSSYEQYF
v_gene: TRBV7-2; j_gene: TRBJ1-2; len: 12; CDR3aa: CASSPPGQPYTF
v_gene: TRBV6-1; j_gene: TRBJ2-2; len: 14; CDR3aa: CASRQLPNTGELFF
v_gene: TRBV5-1; j_gene: TRBJ2-7; len: 14; CDR3aa: CASKPGQEAYEQYF
v_gene: TRBV30; j_gene: TRBJ1-2; len: 15; CDR3aa: CAWSREGATNYGYTF
v_gene: TRBV7-2; j_gene: TRBJ1-5; len: 15; CDR3aa: CASSLEGREAQPQHF
v_gene: TRBV7-3; j_gene: TRBJ2-3; len: 14; CDR3aa: CASSRDRDPDTQYF
v_gene: TRBV5-1; j_gene: TRBJ1-1; len: 14; CDR3aa: CASSLGGVNTEAFF
v_gene: TRBV6-1; j_gene: TRBJ2-2; len: 15; CDR3aa: CASSDPGGNTGELFF
v_gene: TRBV11-2; j_gene: TRBJ1-1; len: 14; CDR3aa: CASSYRPGSTEAFF